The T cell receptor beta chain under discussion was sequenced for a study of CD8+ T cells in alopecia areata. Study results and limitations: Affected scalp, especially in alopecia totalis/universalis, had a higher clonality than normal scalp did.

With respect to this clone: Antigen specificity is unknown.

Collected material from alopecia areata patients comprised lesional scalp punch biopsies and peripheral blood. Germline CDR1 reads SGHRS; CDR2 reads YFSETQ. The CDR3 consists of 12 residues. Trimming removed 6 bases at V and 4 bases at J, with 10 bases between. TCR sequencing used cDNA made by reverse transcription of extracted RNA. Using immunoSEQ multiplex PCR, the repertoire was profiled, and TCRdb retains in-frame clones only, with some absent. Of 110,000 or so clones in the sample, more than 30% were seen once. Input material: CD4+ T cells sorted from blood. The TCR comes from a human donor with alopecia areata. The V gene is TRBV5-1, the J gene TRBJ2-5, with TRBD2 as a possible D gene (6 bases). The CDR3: CASKGGLETQYF. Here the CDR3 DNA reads TGCGCCAGCAAGGGAGGCCTAGAGACCCAGTACTTC.